These T cell receptor beta chains were read from a single sample in a study of T cell responses to AZD1222 COVID-19 vaccine. The protocol was immunoSEQ multiplex PCR, while the TCRdb copy is restricted to in-frame clones and leaves out a portion. This sample carries approximately 120,000 clones, roughly 89% of them seen once, and the ten largest clones take approximately 12%. The sample in question was peripheral blood, obtained on day 0 of AZD1222 vaccination. These receptors all stem from an adult in good health. Both conserved end residues are part of each CDR3. The order of the fields is V gene, D gene, J gene, CDR3 DNA, CDR3 protein. A D gene is named only where the DNA matches it firmly.

v_call: TRBV6-5; d_call: TRBD2; j_call: TRBJ2-3; cdr3_nt: TGTGCCAGCAGTCCCAGGACTAGTGCAGATATGCAGTATTTT; cdr3_aa: CASSPRTSADMQYF
v_call: TRBV2; d_call: TRBD2; j_call: TRBJ2-7; cdr3_nt: TGTGCCAGCAGTGAAGCGCTAGCGGGTAACTACGAGCAGTACTTC; cdr3_aa: CASSEALAGNYEQYF
v_call: TRBV6-1; d_call: TRBD2; j_call: TRBJ2-3; cdr3_nt: TGTGCCAGCAGTGAAATAGCGGGGAGTAGCACAGATATGCAGTATTTT; cdr3_aa: CASSEIAGSSTDMQYF
v_call: TRBV28; d_call: NA; j_call: TRBJ2-7; cdr3_nt: TGTGCCAGCGGATTCGGGGAGCAGTACTTC; cdr3_aa: CASGFGEQYF
v_call: TRBV7-9; d_call: NA; j_call: TRBJ2-3; cdr3_nt: TGTGCCAGCAGCTTAGCGGGAGAGCCAGATACGCAGTATTTT; cdr3_aa: CASSLAGEPDTQYF
v_call: TRBV7-9; d_call: NA; j_call: TRBJ1-1; cdr3_nt: TGTGCCAGCAGCTCCGGACACTTCCACACTGAAGCTTTCTTT; cdr3_aa: CASSSGHFHTEAFF
v_call: TRBV7-9; d_call: NA; j_call: TRBJ2-1; cdr3_nt: TGTGCCAGCAGCTTAACCTCTAAGGGGGATGAGCAGTTCTTC; cdr3_aa: CASSLTSKGDEQFF
v_call: TRBV14; d_call: NA; j_call: TRBJ1-2; cdr3_nt: TGTGCCAGCAGCCGAGGGCCGGTCTATGGCTACACCTTC; cdr3_aa: CASSRGPVYGYTF
v_call: TRBV28; d_call: NA; j_call: TRBJ1-5; cdr3_nt: TGTGCCAGCGCGAGGCCCTTAGAGAGGCCCCAGCATTTT; cdr3_aa: CASARPLERPQHF
v_call: TRBV11-3; d_call: TRBD2; j_call: TRBJ2-1; cdr3_nt: TGTGCCAGCAGCTTTCGACTAGCGGGGTACAATGAGCAGTTCTTC; cdr3_aa: CASSFRLAGYNEQFF
v_call: TRBV28; d_call: NA; j_call: TRBJ1-1; cdr3_nt: TGTGCCAGCAGTTTAGGGGGTGTTGTGGCCACTGAAGCTTTCTTT; cdr3_aa: CASSLGGVVATEAFF
v_call: TRBV18; d_call: NA; j_call: TRBJ1-5; cdr3_nt: TGTGCCAGCTCAAGAACAGGGTCCCCTCAGCCCCAGCATTTT; cdr3_aa: CASSRTGSPQPQHF
v_call: TRBV27; d_call: TRBD1; j_call: TRBJ1-1; cdr3_nt: TGTGCCAGCAGTGGGGACAGGAATGGCACTGAAGCTTTCTTT; cdr3_aa: CASSGDRNGTEAFF
v_call: TRBV24-1; d_call: NA; j_call: TRBJ1-2; cdr3_nt: TGTGCCACCAGTGATCAGGGAAGGGGCTATGGCTACACCTTC; cdr3_aa: CATSDQGRGYGYTF
v_call: TRBV7-9; d_call: NA; j_call: TRBJ1-5; cdr3_nt: TGTGCCAGCAGCTTAGACAGGGAGGGCAATCAGCCCCAGCATTTT; cdr3_aa: CASSLDREGNQPQHF
v_call: TRBV5-1; d_call: NA; j_call: TRBJ2-7; cdr3_nt: TGCGCCAGCAGCTTGTCGGGAGCCTCGGAGCAGTACTTC; cdr3_aa: CASSLSGASEQYF
v_call: TRBV27; d_call: NA; j_call: TRBJ1-1; cdr3_nt: TGTGCCAGCAGTTCTTACACTGTGAACACTGAAGCTTTCTTT; cdr3_aa: CASSSYTVNTEAFF